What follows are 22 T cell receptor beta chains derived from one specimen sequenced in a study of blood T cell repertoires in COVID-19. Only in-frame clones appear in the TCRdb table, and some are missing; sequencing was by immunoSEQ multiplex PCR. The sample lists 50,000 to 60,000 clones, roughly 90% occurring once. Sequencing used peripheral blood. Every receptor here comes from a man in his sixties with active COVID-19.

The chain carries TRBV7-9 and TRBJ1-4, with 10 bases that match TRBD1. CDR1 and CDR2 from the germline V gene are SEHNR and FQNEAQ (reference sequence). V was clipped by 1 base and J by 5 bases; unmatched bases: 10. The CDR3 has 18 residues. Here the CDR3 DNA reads TGTGCCAGCAGCTTAGGCGAGACAGGGGGCGCTTGGAATGAAAAACTGTTTTTT. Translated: CASSLGETGGAWNEKLFF.

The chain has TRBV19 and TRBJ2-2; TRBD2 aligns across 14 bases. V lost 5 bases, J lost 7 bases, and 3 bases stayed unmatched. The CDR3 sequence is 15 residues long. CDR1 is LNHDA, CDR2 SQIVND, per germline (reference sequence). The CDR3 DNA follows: TGTGCCAGTAGTCCAGGACTAGCGGGGGGCGGGGAGCTGTTTTTT. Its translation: CASSPGLAGGGELFF.

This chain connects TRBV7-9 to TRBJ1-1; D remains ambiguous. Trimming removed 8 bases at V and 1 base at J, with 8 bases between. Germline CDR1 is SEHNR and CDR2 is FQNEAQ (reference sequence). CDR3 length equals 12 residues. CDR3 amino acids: CASSEGNTEAFF. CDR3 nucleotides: TGTGCCAGCTCGGAGGGGAACACTGAAGCTTTCTTT.

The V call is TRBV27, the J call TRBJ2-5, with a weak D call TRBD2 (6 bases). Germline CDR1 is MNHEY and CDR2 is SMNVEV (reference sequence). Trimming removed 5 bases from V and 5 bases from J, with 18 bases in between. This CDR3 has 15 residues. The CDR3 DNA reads TGTGCCAGCAGTAAACTAACAACGGCGGGGGAGACCCAGTACTTC. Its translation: CASSKLTTAGETQYF.

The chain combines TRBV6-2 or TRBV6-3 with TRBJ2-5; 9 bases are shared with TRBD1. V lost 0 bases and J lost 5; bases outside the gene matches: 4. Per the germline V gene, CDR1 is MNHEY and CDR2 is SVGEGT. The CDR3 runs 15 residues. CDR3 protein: CASSYSGQGRETQYF. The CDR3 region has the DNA TGTGCCAGCAGTTACTCAGGACAGGGGAGGGAGACCCAGTACTTC.

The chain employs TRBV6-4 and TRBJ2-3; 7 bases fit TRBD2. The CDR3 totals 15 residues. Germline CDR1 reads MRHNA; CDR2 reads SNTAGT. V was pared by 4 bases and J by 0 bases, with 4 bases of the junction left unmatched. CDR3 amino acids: CASSALAHSTDTQYF. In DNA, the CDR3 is TGTGCCAGCAGTGCACTAGCGCATAGCACAGATACGCAGTATTTT.

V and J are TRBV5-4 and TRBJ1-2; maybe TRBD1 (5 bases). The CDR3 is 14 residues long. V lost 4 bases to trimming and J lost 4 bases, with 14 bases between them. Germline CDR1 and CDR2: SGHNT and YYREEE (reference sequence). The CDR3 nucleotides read TGTGCCAGCAGCAATTCAGGGTCGGGCTATGGCTACACCTTC. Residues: CASSNSGSGYGYTF.

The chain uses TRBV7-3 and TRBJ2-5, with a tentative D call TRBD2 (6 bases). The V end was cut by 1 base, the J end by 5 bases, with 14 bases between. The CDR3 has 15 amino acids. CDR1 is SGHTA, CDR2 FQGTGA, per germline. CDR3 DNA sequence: TGTGCCAGCAGCTTAATGGGGGGAGGTCAGGAGACCCAGTACTTC. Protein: CASSLMGGGQETQYF.

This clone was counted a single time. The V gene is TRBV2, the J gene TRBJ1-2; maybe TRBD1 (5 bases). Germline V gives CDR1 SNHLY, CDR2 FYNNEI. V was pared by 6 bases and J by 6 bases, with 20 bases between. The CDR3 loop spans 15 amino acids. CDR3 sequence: CASSVGRNGGDGYTF. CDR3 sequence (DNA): TGTGCCAGCAGCGTGGGGCGGAATGGTGGGGATGGCTACACCTTC.

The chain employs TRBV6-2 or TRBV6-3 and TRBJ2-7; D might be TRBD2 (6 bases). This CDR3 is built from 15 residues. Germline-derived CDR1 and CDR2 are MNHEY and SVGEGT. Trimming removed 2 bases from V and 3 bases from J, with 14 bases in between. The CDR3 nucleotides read TGTGCCAGCAGTTACGGGTCGGGGGACCGCTACGAGCAGTACTTC. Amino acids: CASSYGSGDRYEQYF.

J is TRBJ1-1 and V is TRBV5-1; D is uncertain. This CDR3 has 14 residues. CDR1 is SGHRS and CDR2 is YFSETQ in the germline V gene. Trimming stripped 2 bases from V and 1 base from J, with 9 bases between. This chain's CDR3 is CASSLRGWNTEAFF. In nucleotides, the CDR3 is TGCGCCAGCAGCTTAAGAGGGTGGAACACTGAAGCTTTCTTT.

The CDR3 protein is CASSLGTVWFF. The CDR3 DNA reads as TGTGCCAGCAGTTTGGGGACAGTATGGTTCTTC. The V call is TRBV12-3 or TRBV12-4, the J call TRBJ2-1, with 7 nucleotides matching TRBD1. V was clipped by 3 bases and J by 15 bases; unmatched bases: 5. This CDR3 spans 11 amino acids.

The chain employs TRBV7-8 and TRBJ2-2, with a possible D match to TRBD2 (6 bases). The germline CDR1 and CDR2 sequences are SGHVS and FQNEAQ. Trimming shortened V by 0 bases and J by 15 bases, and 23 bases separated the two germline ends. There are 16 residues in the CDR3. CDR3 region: CASSLAYRRGRTVVFF. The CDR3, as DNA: TGTGCCAGCAGCTTAGCGTATAGGAGGGGACGGACGGTGGTGTTTTTT.

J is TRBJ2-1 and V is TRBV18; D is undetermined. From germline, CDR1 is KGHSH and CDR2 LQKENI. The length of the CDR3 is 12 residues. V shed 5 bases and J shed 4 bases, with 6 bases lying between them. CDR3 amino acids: CASSTLYNEQFF. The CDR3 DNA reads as TGTGCCAGCTCAACACTATACAATGAGCAGTTCTTC. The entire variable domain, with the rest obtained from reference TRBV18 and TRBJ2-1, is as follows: NAGVMQNPRHLVRRRGQEARLRCSPMKGHSHVYWYRQLPEEGLKFMVYLQKENIIDESGMPKERFSAEFPKEGPSILRIQQVVRGDSAAYFCASSTLYNEQFFGPGTRLTVL.

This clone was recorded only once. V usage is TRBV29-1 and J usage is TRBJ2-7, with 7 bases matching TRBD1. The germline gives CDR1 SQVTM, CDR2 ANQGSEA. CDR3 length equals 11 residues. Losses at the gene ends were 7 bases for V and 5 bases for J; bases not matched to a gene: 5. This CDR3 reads CSAGTGDEQYF. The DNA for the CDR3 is TGCAGCGCCGGCACAGGGGACGAGCAGTACTTC.

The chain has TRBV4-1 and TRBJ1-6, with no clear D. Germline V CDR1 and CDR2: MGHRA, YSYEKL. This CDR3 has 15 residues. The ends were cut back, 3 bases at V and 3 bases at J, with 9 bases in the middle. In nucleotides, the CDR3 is TGCGCCAGCAGCCAGGGCAAAGTCTATAATTCACCCCTCCACTTT. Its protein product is CASSQGKVYNSPLHF.

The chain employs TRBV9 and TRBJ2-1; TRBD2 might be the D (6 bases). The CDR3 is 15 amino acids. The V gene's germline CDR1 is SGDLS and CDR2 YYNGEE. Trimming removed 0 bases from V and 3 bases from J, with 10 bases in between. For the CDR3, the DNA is TGTGCCAGCAGCGTAGAAACGGGAGTCTACAATGAGCAGTTCTTC. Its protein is CASSVETGVYNEQFF.

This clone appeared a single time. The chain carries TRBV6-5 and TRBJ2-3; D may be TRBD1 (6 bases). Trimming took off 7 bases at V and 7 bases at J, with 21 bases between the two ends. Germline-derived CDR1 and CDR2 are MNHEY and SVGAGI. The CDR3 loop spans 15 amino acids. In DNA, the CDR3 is TGTGCCAGCACGCCTGGCCAGGGGTATGGACATACGCAGTATTTT. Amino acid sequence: CASTPGQGYGHTQYF.

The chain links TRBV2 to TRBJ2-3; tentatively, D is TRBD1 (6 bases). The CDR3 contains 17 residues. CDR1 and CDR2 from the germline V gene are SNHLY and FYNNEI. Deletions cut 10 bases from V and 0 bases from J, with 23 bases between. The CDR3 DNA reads TGTGCCACCGAGGGTCCACCTGCAGGGACAAGCACAGATACGCAGTATTTT. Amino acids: CATEGPPAGTSTDTQYF.

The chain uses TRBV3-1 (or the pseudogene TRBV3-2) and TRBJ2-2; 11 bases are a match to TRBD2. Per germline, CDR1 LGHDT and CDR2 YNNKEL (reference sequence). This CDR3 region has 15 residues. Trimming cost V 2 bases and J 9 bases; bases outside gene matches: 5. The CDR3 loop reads CASSQTSGSIRELFF. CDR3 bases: TGTGCCAGCAGCCAAACTAGCGGGAGTATCCGGGAGCTGTTTTTT.

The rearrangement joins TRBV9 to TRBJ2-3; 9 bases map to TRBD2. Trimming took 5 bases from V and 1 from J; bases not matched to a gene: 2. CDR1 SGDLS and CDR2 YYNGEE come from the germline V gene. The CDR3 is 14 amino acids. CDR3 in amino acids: CASSRLAGTDTQYF. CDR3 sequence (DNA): TGTGCCAGCAGTCGACTAGCGGGCACAGATACGCAGTATTTT.

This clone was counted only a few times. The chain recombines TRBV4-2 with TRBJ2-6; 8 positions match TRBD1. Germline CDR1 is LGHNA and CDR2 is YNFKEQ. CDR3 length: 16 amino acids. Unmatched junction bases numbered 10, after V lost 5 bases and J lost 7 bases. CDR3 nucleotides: TGTGCCAGCAGCGCTCGACAGGGGTGGAGTGCCAACGTCCTGACTTTC. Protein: CASSARQGWSANVLTF.